These T cell receptor beta chains were read from a single sample in a study of cytomegalovirus exposure and HLA in healthy donors. Clones were read by immunoSEQ multiplex PCR, and TCRdb kept only the in-frame ones, dropping some. The sample has some 110,000 clones; approximately 80% are singletons. Sequences were obtained from PBMCs. Receptors originate from a woman between 18 and 29 years old in good health and CMV-seropositive. Both conserved end residues are part of each CDR3. The size entry is marked missing in some rows and otherwise reads once, few, many or a size class.

J,V,size,CDR3
TRBJ2-1,TRBV7-9,NA,CASSSDRGGKFF
TRBJ2-7,TRBV27,NA,CASPCGSYEQYF
TRBJ1-1,TRBV30,few,CAWDKGGEVTEAFF
TRBJ1-3,TRBV11-2,NA,CASSLGGTMRNTIYF
TRBJ1-4,TRBV2,NA,CAASGAVTNEKLFF
TRBJ2-7,TRBV9,NA,CASSVSGGYEQYF
TRBJ1-5,TRBV5-6,NA,CASSLNTDMSNQPQHF
TRBJ2-7,TRBV2,NA,CAIAGTSGPYEQYF
TRBJ2-1,TRBV2,once,CASSERGRGSSYNEQFF
TRBJ2-1,TRBV27,NA,CASSALSSGAYNEQFF
TRBJ2-1,TRBV7-9,NA,CASRLGAERDEQFF
TRBJ2-5,TRBV18,few,CASSPNRGGIHQETQYF
TRBJ1-2,TRBV9,NA,CASSVDGRSNYGYTF
TRBJ2-4,TRBV2,NA,CASSDRGRESKNIQYF
TRBJ2-7,TRBV5-1,few,CASSGDGHYEQYF
TRBJ1-4,TRBV9,NA,CASSVDLAGGKLFF
TRBJ2-7,TRBV15,NA,CATRSEAGDHEQYF
TRBJ1-5,TRBV4-2,NA,CASSQDRSQGPNQPQHF
TRBJ2-2,TRBV11-3,NA,CASSLVDTGELFF
TRBJ2-5,TRBV5-1,NA,CASSLSVVQETQYF
TRBJ2-1,TRBV28,NA,CASTIGTLSNEQFF
TRBJ2-7,TRBV6-5,NA,CASSYSEGALYEQYF
TRBJ2-3,TRBV2,NA,CASSETRSSDTQYF
TRBJ1-1,TRBV5-6,NA,CASSLGTGVTEAFF
TRBJ2-1,TRBV10-3,few,CATRGVVSYNEQFF
TRBJ2-7,TRBV7-8,NA,CASSSFGTGRALSYEQYF
TRBJ1-2,TRBV6-1,NA,CASSDGGAVNYGYTF
TRBJ2-5,TRBV7-7,NA,CASSPETSGYQETQYF
TRBJ2-3,TRBV6-1,NA,CASRESTGSYTQYF
TRBJ2-2,TRBV7-9,NA,CASRGGNTGELFF
TRBJ2-3,TRBV30,few,CAWSVQVSGTDTQYF
TRBJ1-2,TRBV6-5,NA,CASSSGYGYTF
TRBJ2-2,TRBV6-1,once,CASSETRDRGSGELFF
TRBJ1-2,TRBV7-9,few,CASSQGGSDYGYTF
TRBJ2-7,TRBV14,NA,CASSQGLGTWAYEQYF
TRBJ1-5,TRBV19,NA,CATAGTGRLQPQHF
TRBJ2-2,TRBV7-2,NA,CASSGLAIGGELFF
TRBJ1-2,TRBV11-3,NA,CASSLTSGGAGGYTF
TRBJ1-1,TRBV5-1,NA,CASSLLTGSSEAFF
TRBJ1-1,TRBV5-1,NA,CASSLAQGWRTEAFF
TRBJ1-2,TRBV10-3,NA,CAIKTGGTGDYGYTF
TRBJ2-7,TRBV7-9,NA,CSSSDPLTSGTYEQYF